Described below is a single T cell receptor beta chain sequence and its context. The antigen is unknown. Assay: immunoSEQ multiplex PCR; the TCRdb copy retains only in-frame clones and omits some. Here the sample spans roughly 20,000 clones, roughly 82% being singletons. The sample is drawn from a study of OX40 agonist ivuxolimab in advanced cancers. The CDR3 is 13 residues long. Trimming cost V 8 bases and J 7 bases, with 16 bases left between them. General study findings and limits: Nonresponders, in some cases, also had low normalized T-cell clonal expansion. Among the lowest levels of clonal expansion were found in partial responders at 0.1-3.0 mg/kg.

The V gene is TRBV5-3, the J gene TRBJ2-1; tentatively, D is TRBD2 (6 bases). TRBV5-3 is known as an ORF, though its function is uncertain. This sequence originates from an adult with an advanced solid tumor such as melanoma, head and neck, liver or kidney cancer. The input for sequencing was CD4+ or CD8+ T cells sorted from blood, taken in a trial of the OX40 agonist ivuxolimab. For the CDR3, the DNA is TGTGCCAGGATCGGGACTCCCCTTAATGAGCAGTTCTTC. Its translation: CARIGTPLNEQFF.